Below, 32 T cell receptor beta chains from the same sample are listed, as sequenced in a study of blood T cell repertoires in COVID-19. Assay used: immunoSEQ multiplex PCR; TCRdb lists only in-frame clones, some missing. The sample has more than 55,000 clones, about 92% seen once; the top ten hold roughly 4.5%. The sample taken for sequencing was peripheral blood. These receptors were taken from a man in his fifties or sixties with active COVID-19.

The chain uses TRBV6-6 and TRBJ1-4, with D hard to call. Germline CDR1 MNHNY, CDR2 SVGAGI (reference sequence). This CDR3 spans 15 amino acids. The V and J ends lost 3 bases and 4 bases respectively, with 12 bases between them. The DNA for the CDR3 is TGTGCCAGCAGTTATTCCCAGGTTAATAATGAAAAACTGTTTTTT. As protein: CASSYSQVNNEKLFF.

This clone has a single count. The V gene is TRBV5-4, the J gene TRBJ2-7; 7 positions agree with TRBD1. The CDR3 is 13 residues long. Germline V lookup: CDR1 SGHNT, CDR2 YYREEE (reference sequence). With V trimmed by 1 base and J by 4 bases, 2 bases remained unmatched. The CDR3: CASSLPGGYEQYF. DNA of the CDR3: TGTGCCAGCAGCTTGCCAGGGGGATACGAGCAGTACTTC.

The V and J genes are TRBV5-5 and TRBJ1-6; 9 bases fit TRBD1. Germline-derived CDR1 and CDR2 are SGHKS and YYEKEE (reference sequence). The CDR3 consists of 15 residues. Germline trimming cut 0 bases from V and 7 bases from J; bases unmatched to any gene: 2. The CDR3 DNA sequence: TGTGCCAGCAGCTTGGCGGGACAGGGAAATTCACCCCTCCACTTT. This sequence encodes CASSLAGQGNSPLHF.

This chain uses TRBV14 with TRBJ1-3; no clear D gene. CDR1 and CDR2 (germline): SGHDN, FVKESK. Trimming left V 4 bases short and J 3 bases short, with 16 bases between. The CDR3 spans 16 residues. This CDR3 reads CASSPLGVSGGNTIYF. CDR3 in DNA: TGTGCCAGCAGCCCCCTAGGAGTCTCGGGTGGAAACACCATATATTTT.

The chain links TRBV19 to TRBJ2-3, with 11 nucleotides matching TRBD2. The CDR3 spans 17 residues. After removal of 3 bases from V and 1 base from J, the junction contained 6 bases not matched to a gene. CDR1 is LNHDA and CDR2 is SQIVND in the germline V gene (reference sequence). DNA of the CDR3: TGTGCCAGTAGTATGGGACTAGCGGTAATCGGCACAGATACGCAGTATTTT. It codes for CASSMGLAVIGTDTQYF.

The chain couples TRBV10-1 to TRBJ2-1; no clear D. Trimming removed 2 bases from V and 12 bases from J, with 11 bases in between. The CDR3 extends over 12 amino acids. CDR1 is WNHNN and CDR2 is SYGVQD in the germline V gene (reference sequence). CDR3 coding DNA: TGCGCCAGCAGTGAGAAATCGGTTGGGCAGTTCTTC. The encoded protein is CASSEKSVGQFF.

The chain employs TRBV3-1 (or the pseudogene TRBV3-2) and TRBJ2-7; D uncertain. CDR3 size: 12 residues. CDR1 and CDR2 from the germline V gene are LGHDT and YNNKEL (reference sequence). The V and J ends lost 2 bases and 3 bases respectively, with 5 bases between them. The chain's CDR3 is CASSQTSYEQYF. The CDR3 DNA follows: TGTGCCAGCAGCCAAACCAGCTACGAGCAGTACTTC.

The V gene is TRBV7-3, the J gene TRBJ2-3; 10 nucleotides agree with TRBD2. V lost 5 bases to trimming and J lost 4 bases; unmatched junction nucleotides: 9. Looked up from germline, CDR1 is SGHTA and CDR2 is FQGTGA. The CDR3 runs 16 residues. CDR3 sequence reads: CASSLGLAGVSDTQYF. Written as DNA, the CDR3 is TGTGCCAGCAGCCTCGGGCTAGCGGGAGTCTCAGATACGCAGTATTTT.

The chain uses TRBV28 and TRBJ1-1, with D tentatively TRBD1 (6 bases). The V end lost 6 bases, the J end lost 5 bases, and 7 bases lay between the germline ends. Per germline, CDR1 MDHEN and CDR2 SYDVKM. The CDR3 extends over 11 amino acids. The CDR3 bases are TGTGCCAGCAGAAGGGGGACTGAAGCTTTCTTT. Its translation: CASRRGTEAFF.

The gene calls are TRBV5-8 and TRBJ2-1; D possibly corresponds to TRBD1 (5 bases). V lost 4 bases and J lost 0, with 11 bases in between. The CDR3 is 15 residues long. In germline, CDR1 is SGHTS, CDR2 YDEGEE. Here the CDR3 DNA reads TGTGCCAGCAGCCAGGGCACCTTCTCCTACAATGAGCAGTTCTTC. It translates to CASSQGTFSYNEQFF.

The chain uses TRBV19 and TRBJ2-1; no definite D call. Per germline, CDR1 LNHDA and CDR2 SQIVND (reference sequence). The V and J ends lost 0 bases and 9 bases respectively, with 18 bases between them. This CDR3 spans 16 amino acids. This CDR3 reads CASSIDRSRLVGEQFF. CDR3 bases: TGTGCCAGTAGTATAGATCGGTCCCGTCTAGTTGGTGAGCAGTTCTTC.

V usage is TRBV5-1 and J usage is TRBJ2-3, with 12 bases that match TRBD2. This CDR3 is 16 amino acids long. CDR1 is SGHRS, CDR2 YFSETQ, per germline. The J segment lost 2 bases and the V segment lost 4 bases, leaving 5 bases of the junction unmatched. The CDR3 sequence: CASSTGTSGYTDTQYF. CDR3 coding DNA: TGCGCCAGCAGCACCGGGACTAGCGGGTACACAGATACGCAGTATTTT.

The J gene is TRBJ2-7, the V gene TRBV10-2, with D perhaps TRBD1 (6 bases). Germline V gene lookup returns CDR1 WSHSY and CDR2 SAAADI. The CDR3 sequence is 14 residues long. Trimming cost V 6 bases and J 2 bases, with 14 bases left between them. CDR3: CASRALRGTYEQYF. The CDR3 DNA follows: TGCGCCAGCAGGGCACTCAGGGGAACCTACGAGCAGTACTTC.

This clone was recorded a few times. This sequence joins TRBV7-2 and TRBJ1-2, with TRBD1 matching 11 bases. Per the germline V gene, CDR1 is SGHTA and CDR2 is FQGNSA. This CDR3 has 15 residues. Germline trimming cut 5 bases from V and 3 bases from J; bases unmatched to any gene: 5. CDR3 bases: TGTGCCAGCAGCCTTGGACAGGGGGCATACTATGGCTACACCTTC. Protein sequence: CASSLGQGAYYGYTF.

This rearrangement joins TRBV27 to TRBJ2-3, with a weak D call TRBD2 (6 bases). V was clipped by 2 bases and J by 6 bases, with 21 bases between them. The CDR3 loop spans 17 amino acids. Germline V gene data show CDR1 as MNHEY and CDR2 as SMNVEV (reference sequence). Here the CDR3 reads CASSLGMGTPISDTQYF. Written as DNA, the CDR3 is TGTGCCAGCAGTTTAGGAATGGGGACTCCCATATCGGATACGCAGTATTTT.

This clone showed up just once. The chain couples TRBV27 to TRBJ2-7; 9 bases map to TRBD2. Unmatched junction bases numbered 30, after V lost 8 bases and J lost 7 bases. Germline V gene data show CDR1 as MNHEY and CDR2 as SMNVEV (reference sequence). The CDR3 runs to 20 residues. The CDR3 sequence is CASRVPASGASRAPIGEQYF. The CDR3 DNA reads as TGTGCCAGCCGCGTACCGGCTAGCGGGGCTAGTCGGGCCCCAATCGGGGAGCAGTACTTC.

This clone was counted once. The rearrangement links TRBV28 to TRBJ1-1; D is possibly TRBD1 (5 bases). CDR3 length: 17 amino acids. Germline-derived CDR1 and CDR2 are MDHEN and SYDVKM. V lost 1 base and J lost 4, with 19 bases in between. The CDR3 loop is CASSLSPSGGWATEAFF. DNA of the CDR3: TGTGCCAGCAGTTTATCCCCCTCCGGGGGGTGGGCCACTGAAGCTTTCTTT.

This clone was found once. The J gene is TRBJ2-1, the V gene TRBV19, with D tentatively TRBD2 (7 bases). The germline V and J ends were trimmed by 7 bases and 0 bases, with 19 bases remaining between them. This CDR3 region has 17 residues. Germline CDR1 and CDR2: LNHDA and SQIVND (reference sequence). This CDR3 is CASTPQGRAFSYNEQFF. The CDR3 coding sequence is TGTGCCAGTACCCCCCAGGGGAGGGCCTTCTCCTACAATGAGCAGTTCTTC.

The rearrangement joins TRBV28 to TRBJ2-7; TRBD2 aligns across 8 bases. Trimming removed 4 bases from V and 7 bases from J; junction bases left unmatched: 15. The CDR3 has 16 amino acids. Per germline, CDR1 MDHEN and CDR2 SYDVKM. CDR3 sequence: CASSSGGARTLWEQYF. The CDR3 DNA reads TGTGCCAGCAGTTCGGGGGGGGCCCGGACCCTTTGGGAGCAGTACTTC.

The rearrangement links TRBV28 to TRBJ2-1; 8 nucleotides match TRBD2. J gave up 7 bases and V 5 bases, and 10 bases lay outside the gene matches. Germline loops: CDR1 MDHEN, CDR2 SYDVKM. CDR3 size: 15 residues. The CDR3 sequence: CASSPPGRGGNEQFF. CDR3 DNA: TGTGCCAGCAGTCCCCCGGGCCGGGGGGGAAATGAGCAGTTCTTC.

J is TRBJ1-4 and V is TRBV19; TRBD1 aligns across 8 bases. The CDR3 sequence is 16 residues long. The V segment lost 7 bases and the J segment 5 bases; nucleotides outside the gene matches: 12. Germline assignment: CDR1 LNHDA and CDR2 SQIVND (reference sequence). The CDR3 loop reads CASTQTRDRKNEKLFF. As DNA, the CDR3 is TGTGCCAGTACCCAAACCCGGGACAGGAAAAATGAAAAACTGTTTTTT.

J is TRBJ1-2 and V is TRBV5-1; 8 bases map to TRBD1. CDR1 and CDR2 (germline): SGHRS, YFSETQ. This CDR3 has 15 amino acids. With 4 bases clipped from V and 4 bases from J, the junction kept 9 bases outside the gene matches. CDR3 nucleotides: TGCGCCAGCAGCCCACGGGACAGGAGCCGCTATGGCTACACCTTC. This translates into CASSPRDRSRYGYTF.

The chain combines TRBV7-9 with TRBJ2-5; possibly TRBD1 for D (6 bases). CDR1 and CDR2 (germline): SEHNR, FQNEAQ (reference sequence). Trimming removed 4 bases from V and 5 bases from J, with 14 bases in between. This CDR3 comprises 14 residues. The CDR3 sequence is CASSWGHSGETQYF. The CDR3 coding sequence is TGTGCCAGCAGCTGGGGACACTCGGGGGAGACCCAGTACTTC. Together with reference TRBV7-9 and TRBJ2-5, the CDR3 gives the full variable domain: DTGVSQNPRHKITKRGQNVTFRCDPISEHNRLYWYRQTLGQGPEFLTYFQNEAQLEKSRLLSDRFSAERPKGSFSTLEIQRTEQGDSAMYLCASSWGHSGETQYFGPGTRLLVL.

The J gene is TRBJ1-1, the V gene TRBV28, with TRBD1 matching over 7 bases. The CDR3 consists of 15 residues. V lost 6 bases and J lost 0; bases outside the gene matches: 7. The germline V gene encodes CDR1 MDHEN and CDR2 SYDVKM. The DNA for the CDR3 is TGTGCCAGCAGGCCTCAACAGGGGTTGAACACTGAAGCTTTCTTT. The encoded protein is CASRPQQGLNTEAFF.

The genes are TRBV2 and TRBJ1-2; weak D call: TRBD1 (6 bases). Germline CDR1 and CDR2: SNHLY and FYNNEI. The CDR3 is 15 amino acids. Trimming stripped 5 bases from V and 4 bases from J, with 17 bases between. CDR3 bases: TGTGCCAGCAGTCCGTCGACAGGCCCCTCCTATGGCTACACCTTC. Its protein product is CASSPSTGPSYGYTF.

Only one count was recorded for this clone. CDR3 in DNA: TGTGCCAGCAGTTTGCGCGGACACCACACAGATACGCAGTATTTT. Its protein product is CASSLRGHHTDTQYF. The rearrangement uses TRBV27 and TRBJ2-3; D is perhaps TRBD1 (5 bases). Germline CDR1 and CDR2: MNHEY and SMNVEV (reference sequence). Trimming cost V 3 bases and J 2 bases, with 12 bases left between them. This CDR3 has 15 residues.

The J gene is TRBJ2-3, the V gene TRBV4-2, with a weak D call TRBD2 (5 bases). CDR1 is LGHNA and CDR2 is YNFKEQ in the germline V gene. The CDR3 spans 15 residues. Trimming cost V 1 base and J 2 bases, with 10 bases left between them. For the CDR3, the DNA is TGTGCCAGCAGCCAAGTTGCTAGCCACACAGATACGCAGTATTTT. This translates into CASSQVASHTDTQYF.

This rearrangement joins TRBV15 to TRBJ1-5; D is possibly TRBD1 (6 bases). CDR3 size: 14 residues. The V and J ends lost 4 bases and 4 bases respectively, with 11 bases between them. The germline V gene encodes CDR1 LNHNV and CDR2 YYDKDF (reference sequence). Here the CDR3 reads CATSTFTGNQPQHF. CDR3 in DNA: TGTGCCACCAGCACATTTACAGGGAATCAGCCCCAGCATTTT.

This clone was recorded once. The chain links TRBV24-1 to TRBJ1-1, with D hard to call. CDR1 is KGHDR, CDR2 SFDVKD, per germline. There are 13 residues in the CDR3. The V end was cut by 4 bases, the J end by 11 bases, with 16 bases between. CDR3 sequence: CATSEPGALGAFF. DNA of the CDR3: TGTGCCACCAGTGAACCTGGAGCACTCGGCGCTTTCTTT.

The chain uses TRBV27 and TRBJ2-2; D is possibly TRBD1 (5 bases). This CDR3 is 15 amino acids long. The germline CDR1 and CDR2 sequences are MNHEY and SMNVEV (reference sequence). Between the trimmed V and J ends, which lost 1 base and 1 base, there was a span of 7 bases. This CDR3 reads CASSLWQGNTGELFF. CDR3 in DNA: TGTGCCAGCAGTTTATGGCAGGGGAACACCGGGGAGCTGTTTTTT.

J is TRBJ1-3 and V is TRBV28; D uncertain. Germline V gene lookup returns CDR1 MDHEN and CDR2 SYDVKM. V was clipped by 3 bases and J by 0 bases, with 12 bases between them. This CDR3 is 16 amino acids long. The CDR3 coding sequence is TGTGCCAGCAGTTTTGGGCAGCCCTACTCTGGAAACACCATATATTTT. Translating it yields CASSFGQPYSGNTIYF. Full variable domain (remainder filled in from reference TRBV28 and TRBJ1-3): DVKVTQSSRYLVKRTGEKVFLECVQDMDHENMFWYRQDPGLGLRLIYFSYDVKMKEKGDIPEGYSVSREKKERFSLILESASTNQTSMYLCASSFGQPYSGNTIYFGEGSWLTVV.

The V and J genes are TRBV19 and TRBJ1-2; D gene uncertain. The CDR3 length is 11 residues. V gave up 10 bases and J gave up 6 bases, with 12 bases separating them. Germline assignment: CDR1 LNHDA and CDR2 SQIVND (reference sequence). Written as DNA, the CDR3 is TGTGCCACCCAGACGGGGAATGGCTACACCTTC. Amino acid sequence: CATQTGNGYTF.